The rows below give T cell receptor beta chains drawn from one sample of a study of OX40 agonist ivuxolimab in advanced cancers. TCRdb's copy holds only in-frame clones and misses some; the assay was immunoSEQ multiplex PCR. The table includes over 100,000 clones, 75% to 90% detected once. This specimen consisted of CD4+ or CD8+ T cells sorted from blood, obtained in a trial of the OX40 agonist ivuxolimab. Source of these receptors: an adult with an advanced solid tumor such as melanoma, head and neck, liver or kidney cancer. CDR3s include the opening cysteine and the closing phenylalanine or tryptophan. D genes are given only for firm matches. A row's size may be missing; if present it is once, few, many or a size class.

>TRBV30|NA|NA|TRBJ2-3
TGTGCCTGGAGTGGAGGGGACGCAGATACGCAGTATTTT
CAWSGGDADTQYF
>TRBV11-2|NA|TRBD2|TRBJ2-3
TGTGCCAGCAGCTTAGGGACTAGCGGGGGGTTAACAGATACGCAGTATTTT
CASSLGTSGGLTDTQYF
>TRBV19|NA|TRBD1|TRBJ1-2
TGTGCCAGTAGTAAAGGGACAGGTTGGAGCTATGGCTACACCTTC
CASSKGTGWSYGYTF
>TRBV2|NA|TRBD1|TRBJ2-7
TGTGCCAGCAGCCAAGGGACAGGGGGCGGGTACGAGCAGTACTTC
CASSQGTGGGYEQYF
>TRBV7-9|NA|NA|TRBJ1-1
TGTGCCAGCAGCCCAGTGGGAGTCAACACTGAAGCTTTCTTT
CASSPVGVNTEAFF
>TRBV6-5|NA|NA|TRBJ1-5
TGTGCCAGCAGTCCCGGAGGCAATCAGCCCCAGCATTTT
CASSPGGNQPQHF
>TRBV5-6|NA|NA|TRBJ1-1
TGTGCCAGCAGCTTGGGCGGCGGGGGAGTGAACACTGAAGCTTTCTTT
CASSLGGGGVNTEAFF
>TRBV30|few|NA|TRBJ1-1
TGTGCCTGGAGTGTAGAGAGGGATCGAGCTTTCTTT
CAWSVERDRAFF
>TRBV28|NA|NA|TRBJ2-4
TGTGCCAGCAGTTTCCCCGGATTTGAAAACATTCAGTACTTC
CASSFPGFENIQYF
>TRBV19|NA|NA|TRBJ1-1
TGTGCCAGTAGTAAGGGCAGGGAAAACACTGAAGCTTTCTTT
CASSKGRENTEAFF
>TRBV11-1|once|NA|TRBJ1-2
TGTGCCAGCAGCTTAGGACAGTACTATGGCTACACCTTC
CASSLGQYYGYTF
>TRBV7-8|NA|NA|TRBJ1-1
TGTGCCAGCAGCCCGATGGCCGCGAACACTGAAGCTTTCTTT
CASSPMAANTEAFF
>TRBV6-5|NA|TRBD1|TRBJ2-3
TGTGCCAGCACCGATCAGGGGGCGGTTACGCAGTATTTT
CASTDQGAVTQYF
>TRBV28|NA|NA|TRBJ2-7
TGTGCCAGCAGTCCCCGGACAGGGACTATCTACGAGCAGTACTTC
CASSPRTGTIYEQYF
>TRBV18|NA|TRBD1|TRBJ1-2
TGTGCCAGCTCAGAGAGCACAGGGGTCTATGGCTACACCTTC
CASSESTGVYGYTF
>TRBV10-3|NA|NA|TRBJ1-4
TGTGCCATCAGTGAGTCAGGGGATCGGGAAAAACTGTTTTTT
CAISESGDREKLFF
>TRBV16|NA|NA|TRBJ1-4
TGTGCCAGCAGCCCCCAGACAGGAGCGAATGAAAAACTGTTTTTT
CASSPQTGANEKLFF
>TRBV6-4|NA|NA|TRBJ1-2
TGTGCCAGCAGTGCCGGGACTGGGGGTGGCTACACCTTC
CASSAGTGGGYTF
>TRBV19|NA|NA|TRBJ2-5
TGTGCCAGTAGTACAGGGCGCGGAGAGACCCAGTACTTC
CASSTGRGETQYF
>TRBV5-6|NA|TRBD1|TRBJ2-7
TGTGCCAGCAGCTTGGGGGCAGGGGACAGGGCGAGCTCCTACGAGCAGTACTTC
CASSLGAGDRASSYEQYF